The subject of this entry is one T cell receptor beta chain. This clone showed up just a few times. Its antigen is currently not known. Base-call qualities are not available, and no considerably larger clone is one nucleotide away. These data are taken from a study of T cells in localized non-small cell lung cancer (dated by TCRdb to 2020 to 2021). For the study in its entirety: T cell repertoires of 236 early-stage NSCLC patients were analyzed, with tumors being compared against uninvolved tumor-adjacent lungs. The cohort comprised roughly 240 treatment-naïve NSCLC patients with resected, localized lung tumors. A mean age of around 66 years was recorded for the NSCLC patients, of whom some 130 were male and some 99 were female. The study at large found these results: Uninvolved tumor-adjacent lung showed the highest T cell clonality, higher than tumor, which suggests more focused antigenic responses in the uninvolved tumor-adjacent lung. A median of around 50 of the top 100 tumor clones were detected in paired uninvolved adjacent lung, and 28 of these tumor clones were also found among the top 100 clones of the paired uninvolved adjacent lung. Higher blood T cell density associated with longer overall survival, while higher adjacent-lung clonality associated with shorter survival. Because of the exploratory design, TCR variables were selected using unadjusted p-values without false-discovery rate correction. Because multi-region tumor sequencing was not done, intratumor heterogeneity could not be ruled out.

The CDR3 numbers 17 residues from cysteine through phenylalanine. CDR3 DNA only is kept here, 51 bases in frame from base 1. V drops 0 bases and J drops 2 bases, leaving 15 bases in between. Taken from the germline V gene, the CDR1 and CDR2 loops are ENHRY and SYGVKD. The immunoSEQ Assay was used to sequence TCR beta CDR3 regions from DNA. Under the source paper's analysis protocol: T cell density was computed as TCR beta template counts normalized to usable DNA estimated by amplifying housekeeping genes. Richness was estimated using the preseqR package, with extrapolation to 400,000 templates for PBMC samples and to 120,000 templates for tissue samples. Clonality was calculated as one minus Pielou's evenness. Tissue-enriched TCRs were identified by differential abundance testing using productive amino-acid clonotypes, minimum total count 5 and alpha 0.1. Repertoire overlap between compartments was quantified with the Jaccard Index and Morisita Overlap Index. GLIPH clustered TCR beta CDR3s with public tetramer-defined viral CDR3s; viral motifs required at least three viral sequences plus V-gene enrichment. Drawn from immuneACCESS, this table holds only the in-frame rearrangements with V and J called that TCRdb kept. Clones are partly lost; checked studies trace under half to an unresolved V gene and leave the rest unexplained. V, J and clone size were drawn from that table, and D and trimming were deduced from the DNA. The sample profile shows about 1,700 clones; 20% to 30% of them were found once. Less than 25% of the sample is taken by the ten largest.

Two independent pathologists confirmed that the uninvolved adjacent lung, which was taken at least 2 cm from the tumor margin, was free of atypia. At diagnosis, tumor, uninvolved tumor-adjacent lung and peripheral blood were collected and then preserved as a mix of FFPE and fresh-frozen material. Source: normal lung tissue next to the tumor, taken before any cancer treatment. The sequence was collected from a female donor at least 60 years old with stage I lung adenocarcinoma. In this chain, TRBV10-3 is recombined with TRBJ2-3; D gene: possibly TRBD1, on 6 matching bases. The CDR3 region has the sequence CAISESGQGRSTDTQYF. The base sequence is TGTGCCATCAGTGAGTCGGGGCAGGGGAGATCCACAGATACGCAGTATTTT.